This TCR beta chain stems from a study of blood T cell repertoires in COVID-19. Study-wide background: The United States, Italy and Spain supplied acute and convalescent COVID-19 samples. T cells, B-cell-depleted T cells, or PBMCs supplied cDNA or gDNA.

Losses at the gene ends were 6 bases for V and 7 bases for J; bases not matched to a gene: 6. From germline, CDR1 is KGHSH and CDR2 LQKENI. CDR3 length equals 13 residues. The table came from immunoSEQ multiplex PCR; TCRdb's copy has only in-frame clones and leaves some out. The sample has about 230,000 clones, 83% seen once. Specimen: peripheral blood. The receptor was derived from a man aged 40-50 years with active or convalescent COVID-19. The chain combines TRBV18 with TRBJ2-1; 7 bases fit TRBD1. This chain's CDR3 is CASSQGQANEQFF. The CDR3 coding sequence is TGTGCCAGCTCCCAAGGACAGGCTAATGAGCAGTTCTTC.